This TCR beta chain was documented in a study of blood T cell repertoires in COVID-19. The wider study: Researchers got acute and convalescent COVID-19 samples from the United States, Italy and Spain. The cDNA or gDNA used as material had been derived from T cells, B-cell-depleted T cells, or PBMCs.

Authors' processing steps: Nucleated cell number was recorded as an estimate derived from reference gene primer amplification. Some clones are missing from TCRdb's copy, which holds only in-frame ones; the method was immunoSEQ multiplex PCR. D and trimming were read from the DNA, whereas the V and J calls and clone size are those reported in that table. The sample holds 60,000 to 90,000 clones, approximately 86% seen once. A single count supports this clone. The germline gives CDR1 KGHSH, CDR2 LQKENI. The CDR3 runs 13 residues. The trim removed 3 bases at V and 11 bases at J, leaving 9 bases unmatched.

Sample: peripheral blood. The chain uses TRBV18 and TRBJ1-1, with 7 bases fitting TRBD1. This clonotype originated in a human donor in a cohort sampled during active COVID-19. The chain's CDR3 is CASSPSPTGNAFF. DNA of the CDR3: TGTGCCAGCTCACCGTCACCGACAGGGAACGCTTTCTTT.